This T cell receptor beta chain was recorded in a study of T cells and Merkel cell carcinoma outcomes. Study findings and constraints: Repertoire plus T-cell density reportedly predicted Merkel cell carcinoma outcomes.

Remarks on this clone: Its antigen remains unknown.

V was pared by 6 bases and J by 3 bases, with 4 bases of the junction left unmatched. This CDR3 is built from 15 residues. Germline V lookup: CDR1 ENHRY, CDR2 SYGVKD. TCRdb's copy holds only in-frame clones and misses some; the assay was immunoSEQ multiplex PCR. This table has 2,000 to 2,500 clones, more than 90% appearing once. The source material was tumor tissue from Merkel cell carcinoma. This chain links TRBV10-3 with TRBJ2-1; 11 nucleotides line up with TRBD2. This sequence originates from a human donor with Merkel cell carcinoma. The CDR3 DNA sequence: TGTGCCATCAGAGCCGGGACTAGCGGCTACAATGAGCAGTTCTTC. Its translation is CAIRAGTSGYNEQFF.